This TCR beta chain was documented in a study of cytomegalovirus exposure and HLA in healthy donors. Details on this clone: As yet, its antigen is unknown.

Whole-study results and caveats: The authors judged a highly shared variant cluster likely a sequencing artifact.

The CDR3 runs 16 residues. The germline V gene encodes CDR1 PRHDT and CDR2 FYEKMQ (reference sequence). V trimming: 4 bases; J trimming: 3 bases; junction bases outside the gene matches: 8. PCR amplification relied on 60 Vbeta primers (plus 13 Jbeta primers). Authors' analysis steps: An analysis performed later counted about 80 million unique TCR beta chains (roughly 11 million of them shared). TCRdb's table, derived via immunoSEQ multiplex PCR, lists solely in-frame clones and lacks some. That table is the source of V, J and clone size, and D and trimming were worked out from the DNA. The profile shows about 98,000 clones, around 67% of them singletons.

Sequenced input: PBMCs. This receptor was taken from a male donor in good health and CMV-seronegative. This sequence joins TRBV13 and TRBJ1-3; 8 bases line up with TRBD1. The CDR3 here is CASSSGQGAIGNTIYF. The DNA for the CDR3 is TGTGCCAGCAGCTCGGGGCAGGGGGCGATTGGAAACACCATATATTTT.